One sample yielded the 19 T cell receptor beta chains listed below, sequenced in a study of blood T cells in healthy people across ages. A J-beta primer mix and a sample-barcoded 5' primer were used in a second PCR of roughly 7 to 12 cycles. TCRdb reprocessed the 5' RACE reads via MiXCR and lists one record per CDR3 protein. The repertoire holds approximately 770,000 distinct CDR3 sequences, with roughly 60% as singletons. Sequenced sample: blood. The origin of the receptors is a man under 40 in good health.

The rearrangement uses TRBV5-1 and TRBJ1-1, with unresolved D. This CDR3 has 10 residues. V was pared by 6 bases and J by 4 bases, with 4 bases between. Germline V gives CDR1 SGHRS, CDR2 YFSETQ. CDR3 sequence (DNA): TGCGCCAGCAAGGGCACTGAAGCTTTCTTT. It is translated as CASKGTEAFF.

This clonotype is termed large (0.1 to 1%). The V gene is TRBV20-1, the J gene TRBJ2-1; D is uncertain. CDR1 is DFQATT and CDR2 is SNEGSKA in the germline V gene (reference sequence). V lost 3 bases and J 4 bases, leaving 13 bases between the germline ends. CDR3 length equals 14 residues. The CDR3 here is CSASPIPTYNEQFF. CDR3 nucleotide sequence: TGCAGTGCTAGCCCCATTCCTACTTACAATGAGCAGTTCTTC.

The CDR3 DNA reads as TGCAGTGCTGATAATTGGGACATCACCTCCTACAATGAGCAGTTCTTC. Translated: CSADNWDITSYNEQFF. The chain uses TRBV20-1 and TRBJ2-1; tentative D call: TRBD1 (6 bases). The V end was cut by 5 bases, the J end by 0 bases, with 17 bases between. Looked up from germline, CDR1 is DFQATT and CDR2 is SNEGSKA (reference sequence). The CDR3 consists of 16 residues.

J is TRBJ1-1 and V is TRBV4-3; D possibly corresponds to TRBD1 (5 bases). This CDR3 comprises 14 residues. V was cut by 0 bases and J by 5 bases, with 10 bases left in between. CDR1 LGHNA and CDR2 YSLEER come from the germline V gene. This CDR3 is CASSQDQGLTEAFF. As DNA, the CDR3 is TGCGCCAGCAGCCAAGACCAGGGCCTAACTGAAGCTTTCTTT.

This clonotype has a handful of counts. The rearrangement uses TRBV7-7 and TRBJ2-1; 8 bases fit TRBD2. Trimming at V came to 3 bases and at J to 5 bases, leaving 6 bases not matched to a gene. Germline CDR1 and CDR2: SSHAT and FNYEAQ (reference sequence). This CDR3 is built from 15 residues. The CDR3 spells CASSLRGVGDNEQFF. In DNA form, the CDR3 reads TGTGCCAGCAGCTTGCGGGGGGTTGGGGACAATGAGCAGTTCTTC.

J is TRBJ2-7 and V is TRBV20-1, with unresolved D. The CDR3 loop spans 12 amino acids. Germline V gene sequence: CDR1 DFQATT, CDR2 SNEGSKA (reference sequence). Trimming shortened V by 2 bases and J by 5 bases, and 10 bases separated the two germline ends. In DNA, the CDR3 is TGCAGTGCTAGACCTGACCGGGACGAGCAGTACTTC. It is translated as CSARPDRDEQYF.

In its sample, this clonotype was seen a few times. The gene calls are TRBV20-1 and TRBJ2-1, with 12 bases matching TRBD2. The CDR3 covers 16 residues. The germline V gene encodes CDR1 DFQATT and CDR2 SNEGSKA (reference sequence). Losses at the gene ends were 0 bases for V and 15 bases for J; bases not matched to a gene: 15. CDR3 in DNA: TGCAGTGCTAGAGATCAGGGACTAGCGGGCGCGTGGGGCCCGTTCTTC. Residues: CSARDQGLAGAWGPFF.

The table lists this clonotype with many counts. The gene calls are TRBV4-3 and TRBJ2-4; a possible D gene is TRBD1 (6 bases). V lost 6 bases and J lost 7, with 19 bases in between. There are 15 residues in the CDR3. Per the germline V gene, CDR1 is LGHNA and CDR2 is YSLEER. CDR3 DNA sequence: TGCGCCAGCAGTCTGGGGATTGAGGGGGTGAACATTCAGTACTTC. Translating gives CASSLGIEGVNIQYF.

V gene TRBV5-1 combines with J gene TRBJ2-1; 8 positions agree with TRBD2. This CDR3 has 15 amino acids. Germline lookup yields CDR1 SGHRS and CDR2 YFSETQ. The V gene end was trimmed by 1 base and the J gene end by 4 bases; junction bases not matched to a gene: 4. The CDR3 nucleotides are TGCGCCAGCAGCTTGAATAGCGGGGATTACAATGAGCAGTTCTTC. It codes for CASSLNSGDYNEQFF.

The chain recombines TRBV4-3 with TRBJ1-5; possible D gene TRBD1, 5 bases. The CDR3 has 14 amino acids. V lost 0 bases and J 8 bases, leaving 11 bases between the germline ends. CDR1 is LGHNA and CDR2 is YSLEER in the germline V gene. The chain's CDR3 is CASSQDTGPKPQHF. CDR3 DNA: TGCGCCAGCAGCCAAGATACAGGACCGAAGCCCCAGCATTTT.

The J gene is TRBJ2-3, the V gene TRBV28, with D perhaps matching TRBD2 (5 bases). The CDR3 totals 16 residues. Trimming pared 8 bases from V and 10 bases from J, leaving 28 bases between. CDR1 is MDHEN and CDR2 is SYDVKM in the germline V gene. CDR3 in amino acids: CASCIVRLADQCSQYF. The DNA for the CDR3 is TGTGCCAGCTGTATAGTGCGGCTAGCAGACCAATGTTCGCAGTATTTT.

The genes are TRBV6-5 and TRBJ2-7; D call uncertain. The DNA end favors TRBJ2-5, so the J call may be wrong. The CDR3 consists of 15 residues. CDR1 and CDR2 from the germline V gene are MNHEY and SVGAGI. The CDR3 DNA is TGTGCCAGCGCCTCTCCCGGTCTGGGAAAAGAGACCCAGTACTTC. Translation gives CASASPGLGKETQYF.

This clonotype was seen repeatedly, ten times or more. The rearrangement links TRBV12-3 or TRBV12-4 to TRBJ2-3; TRBD2 matches 8 bases. V trimming: 7 bases; J trimming: 0 bases; junction bases outside the gene matches: 3. The CDR3 has 14 residues. CDR3 in amino acids: CASMASGSTDTQYF. The DNA of the CDR3 is TGTGCCAGCATGGCTAGCGGGAGCACAGATACGCAGTATTTT.

Only a few counts were recorded for this clonotype. This chain links TRBV15 with TRBJ2-5, with D possibly being TRBD1 (5 bases). Deletions cut 5 bases from V and 2 bases from J, with 18 bases between. The CDR3 is 16 residues long. Per germline, CDR1 LNHNV and CDR2 YYDKDF (reference sequence). This CDR3 is CATSAASRTQQETQYF. The CDR3 DNA is TGTGCCACCAGCGCAGCTTCGCGGACACAACAAGAGACCCAGTACTTC.

This clonotype was counted between two and nine times. The chain couples TRBV29-1 to TRBJ2-7; D not certain. This CDR3 is 12 amino acids long. Trimming removed 0 bases from V and 4 bases from J, with 7 bases in between. The V gene's germline CDR1 is SQVTM and CDR2 ANQGSEA. This CDR3 is CSVEDPAYEQYF. In DNA, the CDR3 is TGCAGCGTTGAAGATCCAGCTTACGAGCAGTACTTC.

The chain combines TRBV7-8 with TRBJ2-7, with 9 positions matching TRBD2. V shed 2 bases and J 7 bases; nucleotides not matched to a gene: 18. CDR1 and CDR2 from the germline V gene are SGHVS and FQNEAQ. The CDR3 is 18 residues long. The CDR3 DNA reads as TGTGCCAGCAGCTTACTCGGCGGGGGGGCCAAGTCCTACAATGAGCAGTACTTC. This codes for CASSLLGGGAKSYNEQYF. The variable domain in full, completed from reference TRBV7-8 and TRBJ2-7, reads GAGVSQSPRYKVAKRGQDVALRCDPISGHVSLFWYQQALGQGPEFLTYFQNEAQLDKSGLPSDRFFAERPEGSVSTLKIQRTQQEDSAVYLCASSLLGGGAKSYNEQYFGPGTRLTVT.

This clonotype was seen at least ten times. The chain links TRBV29-1 to TRBJ2-3; TRBD2 is a possible D gene (6 bases). Trimming cost V 4 bases and J 2 bases, with 13 bases left between them. The CDR3 loop spans 14 amino acids. CDR1 and CDR2 from the germline V gene are SQVTM and ANQGSEA. The CDR3 is CSVGSGASTDTQYF. CDR3 nucleotides: TGCAGCGTTGGATCGGGAGCCTCCACAGATACGCAGTATTTT.

The rearrangement uses TRBV29-1 and TRBJ2-1; D is possibly TRBD1 (6 bases). The CDR3 loop spans 12 amino acids. Trimming took off 3 bases at V and 6 bases at J, with 9 bases between the two ends. CDR1 and CDR2 (germline): SQVTM, ANQGSEA. CDR3 bases: TGCAGCGTTGATCCACAGGGCAATGAGCAGTTCTTC. As protein: CSVDPQGNEQFF.

The CDR3 sequence: CAIRNKREGYNEQFF. The CDR3 DNA reads TGTGCCATCAGGAATAAGCGGGAGGGATACAATGAGCAGTTCTTC. The V and J genes are TRBV10-3 and TRBJ2-1; 10 bases fit TRBD2. This CDR3 is built from 15 residues. The J segment lost 4 bases and the V segment lost 6 bases, leaving 6 bases of the junction unmatched. Germline V lookup: CDR1 ENHRY, CDR2 SYGVKD.